This T cell receptor (beta chain) appears in the sequencing data of a study of blood T cell repertoires in COVID-19. The germline V gene has CDR1 DFQATT and CDR2 SNEGSKA (reference sequence). V shed 5 bases and J shed 7 bases, with 8 bases lying between them. The CDR3 covers 11 residues. The data were produced by immunoSEQ multiplex PCR, yet TCRdb's version contains in-frame clones alone and is incomplete. The table shows around 190,000 clones, with 88% occurring only once. The origin of this receptor is a young woman who had recovered from COVID-19. Specimen: PBMCs or T cells enriched from blood (not recorded which). V and J are TRBV20-1 and TRBJ2-2; the D gene is possibly TRBD1 (6 bases). The CDR3 sequence: CSADRNGELFF. Here the CDR3 DNA reads TGCAGTGCTGACAGGAACGGGGAGCTGTTTTTT.